The 11 T cell receptor beta chains reported below all come from one sample, sequenced in a study of blood T cell repertoires in COVID-19. Some clones are missing from TCRdb's copy, which holds only in-frame ones; the method was immunoSEQ multiplex PCR. Here the sample spans roughly 200,000 clones, over 80% being singletons. The source material was peripheral blood. These receptor sequences come from a man aged 40-55 years with acute or convalescent COVID-19.

This rearrangement joins TRBV9 to TRBJ2-3, with TRBD2 as a possible D gene (5 bases). The V gene's germline CDR1 is SGDLS and CDR2 YYNGEE. The CDR3 covers 15 residues. The V end lost 7 bases, the J end lost 2 bases, and 17 bases lay between the germline ends. CDR3 region: CASGALLGFTDTQYF. CDR3 nucleotide sequence: TGTGCCAGCGGCGCCTTACTAGGATTCACAGATACGCAGTATTTT.

At least ten counts were recorded for this clone. The same CDR3 can be traced to other DNA sequences in this sample. The genes are TRBV27 and TRBJ1-2; maybe TRBD1 (5 bases). From germline, CDR1 is MNHEY and CDR2 SMNVEV (reference sequence). The CDR3 consists of 14 residues. Trimming pared 4 bases from V and 6 bases from J, leaving 15 bases between. CDR3 nucleotide sequence: TGTGCCAGCAGTTCCGTTGACAGTCGAGATGGCTACACCTTC. Protein product: CASSSVDSRDGYTF.

The table lists this clone with many counts. V usage is TRBV12-3 or TRBV12-4 and J usage is TRBJ2-1; 7 positions match TRBD1. Losses at the gene ends were 3 bases for V and 13 bases for J; bases not matched to a gene: 6. The CDR3 loop spans 12 amino acids. The CDR3 protein is CASSFRRQGQFF. The CDR3 DNA sequence: TGTGCCAGCAGTTTCAGACGACAGGGTCAGTTCTTC.

This chain uses TRBV27 with TRBJ2-7, with D possibly TRBD2 on 7 matching bases. Germline V gene lookup returns CDR1 MNHEY and CDR2 SMNVEV (reference sequence). V shed 3 bases and J shed 2 bases, with 14 bases lying between them. The CDR3 loop spans 15 amino acids. Here the CDR3 reads CASSLARGLPYEQYF. As DNA, the CDR3 is TGTGCCAGCAGTTTGGCCAGGGGACTACCCTACGAGCAGTACTTC.

V and J are TRBV7-9 and TRBJ1-2, with TRBD1 as a possible D gene (5 bases). V was shortened by 5 bases and J by 5 bases, with 24 bases between the two germline ends. CDR3 length equals 17 residues. The V gene's germline CDR1 is SEHNR and CDR2 FQNEAQ (reference sequence). The CDR3 DNA is TGTGCCAGCAGCCCTCGGGTCGTTGCAGGGAACCTTTATGGCTACACCTTC. It specifies CASSPRVVAGNLYGYTF. Full variable domain (rest looked up from reference TRBV7-9 and TRBJ1-2): DTGVSQNPRHKITKRGQNVTFRCDPISEHNRLYWYRQTLGQGPEFLTYFQNEAQLEKSRLLSDRFSAERPKGSFSTLEIQRTEQGDSAMYLCASSPRVVAGNLYGYTFGSGTRLTVV.

The chain links TRBV2 to TRBJ2-3, with 10 bases that match TRBD1. Germline V gene data show CDR1 as SNHLY and CDR2 as FYNNEI. V dropped 5 bases and J dropped 11; count of bases not matched to a gene: 7. This CDR3 spans 13 amino acids. CDR3 sequence reads: CASSLGQGRVQYF. DNA of the CDR3: TGTGCCAGCAGTTTGGGACAGGGGAGGGTGCAGTATTTT.

The chain recombines TRBV10-3 with TRBJ1-1; no clear D gene. This CDR3 contains 12 residues. Trimming shortened V by 6 bases and J by 3 bases, and 8 bases separated the two germline ends. From germline, CDR1 is ENHRY and CDR2 SYGVKD. The CDR3 loop reads CAIRGGDTEAFF. The CDR3 DNA reads TGTGCCATCAGGGGCGGGGACACTGAAGCTTTCTTT.

The gene calls are TRBV11-2 and TRBJ2-7; 7 nucleotides agree with TRBD2. There are 14 residues in the CDR3. J was trimmed by 3 bases and V by 1 base; bases with no gene match: 3. The germline V gene encodes CDR1 SGHAT and CDR2 FQNNGV. CDR3 DNA: TGTGCCAGCAGCTTAGTCAGCGGGATCTACGAGCAGTACTTC. Translated: CASSLVSGIYEQYF.

J is TRBJ2-2 and V is TRBV6-5, with 12 bases fitting TRBD2. V shed 7 bases, J shed 7 bases, and the junction held 7 bases outside the gene matches. Germline CDR1 is MNHEY and CDR2 is SVGAGI. The CDR3 is made up of 15 amino acids. The CDR3 sequence is CASNGLAGRVGELFF. The CDR3 DNA reads as TGTGCCAGCAACGGACTAGCGGGGAGGGTCGGGGAGCTGTTTTTT.

The chain recombines TRBV29-1 with TRBJ1-1, with D possibly being TRBD1 (6 bases). The germline V and J ends were trimmed by 6 bases and 0 bases, with 11 bases remaining between them. The CDR3 is made up of 13 amino acids. The germline V gene has CDR1 SQVTM and CDR2 ANQGSEA. CDR3 DNA: TGCAGCGTGACGGGACACTTGAACACTGAAGCTTTCTTT. It yields the protein CSVTGHLNTEAFF.

The CDR3, as DNA: TGTGCCAGCAGTGAATACGGGGGGAGGGGCACTGAAGCTTTCTTT. It specifies CASSEYGGRGTEAFF. The chain combines TRBV25-1 with TRBJ1-1, with TRBD1 as a possible D gene (5 bases). In germline, CDR1 is MGHDK, CDR2 SYGVNS. Trimming cost V 0 bases and J 4 bases, with 12 bases left between them. CDR3 length: 15 amino acids.